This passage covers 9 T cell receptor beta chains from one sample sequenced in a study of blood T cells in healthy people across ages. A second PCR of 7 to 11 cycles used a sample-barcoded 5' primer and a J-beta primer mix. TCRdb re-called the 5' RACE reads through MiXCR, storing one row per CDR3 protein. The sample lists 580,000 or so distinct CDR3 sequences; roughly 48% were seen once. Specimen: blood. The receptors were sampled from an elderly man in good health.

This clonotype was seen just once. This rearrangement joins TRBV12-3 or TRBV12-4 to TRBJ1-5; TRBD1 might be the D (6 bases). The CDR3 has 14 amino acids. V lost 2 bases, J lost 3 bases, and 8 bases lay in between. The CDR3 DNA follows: TGTGCCAGCAGTTTACAGGGGACCAATCAGCCCCAGCATTTT. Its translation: CASSLQGTNQPQHF.

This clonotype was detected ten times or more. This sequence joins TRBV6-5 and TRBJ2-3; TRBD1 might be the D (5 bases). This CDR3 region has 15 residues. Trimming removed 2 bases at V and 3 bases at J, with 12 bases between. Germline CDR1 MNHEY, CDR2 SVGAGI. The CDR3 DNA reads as TGTGCCAGCAGTTACGGTGGGGCCCGTACAGATACGCAGTATTTT. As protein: CASSYGGARTDTQYF.

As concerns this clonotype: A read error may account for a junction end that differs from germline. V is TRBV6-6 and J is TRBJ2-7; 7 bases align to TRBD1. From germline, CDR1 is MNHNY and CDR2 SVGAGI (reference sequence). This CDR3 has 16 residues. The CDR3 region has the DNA TGTGCCAGCAGCCCCCATTTCCGGGACAGTACCTATGAGCAGTACTTC. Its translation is CASSPHFRDSTYEQYF.

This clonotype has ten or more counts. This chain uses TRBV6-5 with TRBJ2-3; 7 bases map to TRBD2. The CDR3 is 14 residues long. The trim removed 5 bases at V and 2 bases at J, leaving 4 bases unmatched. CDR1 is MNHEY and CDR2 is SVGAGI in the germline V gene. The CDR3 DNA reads TGTGCCAGCAGTACTAGCGTAACCACAGATACGCAGTATTTT. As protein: CASSTSVTTDTQYF.

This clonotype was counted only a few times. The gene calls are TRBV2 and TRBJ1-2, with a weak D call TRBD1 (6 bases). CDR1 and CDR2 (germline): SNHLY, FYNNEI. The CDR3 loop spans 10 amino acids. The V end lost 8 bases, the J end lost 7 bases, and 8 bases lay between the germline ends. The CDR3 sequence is CASRTVGYTF. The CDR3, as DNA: TGTGCCAGCCGGACAGTTGGCTACACCTTC.

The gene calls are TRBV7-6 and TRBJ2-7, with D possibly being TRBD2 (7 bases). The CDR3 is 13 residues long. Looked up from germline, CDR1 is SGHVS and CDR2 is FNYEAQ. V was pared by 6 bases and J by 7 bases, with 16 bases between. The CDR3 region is CASSMDRAGEQYF. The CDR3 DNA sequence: TGTGCCAGCAGTATGGACAGAGCGGGGGAGCAGTACTTC.

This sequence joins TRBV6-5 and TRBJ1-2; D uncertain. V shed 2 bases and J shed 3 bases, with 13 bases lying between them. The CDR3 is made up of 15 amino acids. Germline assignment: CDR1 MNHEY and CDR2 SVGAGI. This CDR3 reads CASSYPTGGYYGYTF. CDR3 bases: TGTGCCAGCAGTTACCCGACGGGCGGCTACTATGGCTACACCTTC.

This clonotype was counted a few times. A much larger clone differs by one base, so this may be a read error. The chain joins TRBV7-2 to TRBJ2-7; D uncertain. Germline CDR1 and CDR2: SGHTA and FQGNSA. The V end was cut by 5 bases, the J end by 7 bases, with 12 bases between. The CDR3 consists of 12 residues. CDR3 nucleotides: TGTGCCAGCAGCGCCAACTACAATGAGCAGTACTTC. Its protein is CASSANYNEQYF.

The CDR3 DNA reads TGTGCCAGCAGTTGGGTCTCCTACAATGAGCAGTTCTTC. It translates to CASSWVSYNEQFF. The rearrangement joins TRBV12-3 or TRBV12-4 to TRBJ2-1; no definite D call. The CDR3 length is 13 residues. V was cut by 4 bases and J by 0 bases, with 4 bases left in between.